The 9 T cell receptor beta chains given below trace back to one sample, sequenced in a study of T cells in Graves' hyperthyroidism and ophthalmopathy. What was amplified from RNA transcripts were TCR beta CDR3 regions. When the TCR CDR3 underwent first-round RT-PCR, the HTBI primer set was used. From the multiplex PCR reads, TCRdb called clonotypes with MiXCR, one entry per CDR3 protein. The sample records around 450,000 distinct CDR3 sequences, around 14% being singletons. The sequencing sample was made of blood. These receptors were taken from a woman aged 18-35 years with Graves' hyperthyroidism.

This chain uses TRBV7-9 with TRBJ2-1, with TRBD2 matching 12 bases. Germline V gene lookup returns CDR1 SEHNR and CDR2 FQNEAQ (reference sequence). J lost 5 bases, V lost 5 bases, and 7 bases had no gene match. The CDR3 is 16 residues long. The CDR3 sequence: CASSDTSGGIHNEQFF. The CDR3 DNA reads as TGTGCCAGCAGCGACACTAGCGGGGGGATTCACAATGAGCAGTTCTTC.

This clonotype has ten or more counts. This rearrangement joins TRBV7-9 to TRBJ2-1; TRBD2 agrees at 11 bases. This CDR3 contains 18 residues. Germline CDR1 and CDR2: SEHNR and FQNEAQ (reference sequence). J gave up 6 bases and V 1 base, and 11 bases lay outside the gene matches. The CDR3 sequence is CASSLGVGTSGFGNEQFF. The CDR3 DNA follows: TGTGCCAGCAGCTTAGGAGTGGGGACTAGCGGTTTCGGCAATGAGCAGTTCTTC. Based on the CDR3 plus reference TRBV7-9 and TRBJ2-1, the full variable domain is DTGVSQNPRHKITKRGQNVTFRCDPISEHNRLYWYRQTLGQGPEFLTYFQNEAQLEKSRLLSDRFSAERPKGSFSTLEIQRTEQGDSAMYLCASSLGVGTSGFGNEQFFGPGTRLTVL.

The V call is TRBV20-1, the J call TRBJ2-2, with D perhaps matching TRBD2 (7 bases). The CDR3 is made up of 14 amino acids. Germline CDR1 DFQATT, CDR2 SNEGSKA (reference sequence). The V end was cut by 3 bases, the J end by 6 bases, with 14 bases between. The CDR3 region has the DNA TGCAGTGCTAGCCGGGGGGCCAACCCCGGGGAGCTGTTTTTT. Translation: CSASRGANPGELFF.

The chain has TRBV19 and TRBJ2-7; D not certain. Trimming shortened V by 6 bases and J by 2 bases, and 11 bases separated the two germline ends. Germline-derived CDR1 and CDR2 are LNHDA and SQIVND (reference sequence). The CDR3 loop spans 13 amino acids. CDR3 protein: CASRAADTYEQYF. CDR3 bases: TGTGCCAGTAGGGCGGCGGATACCTACGAGCAGTACTTC.

This clonotype has at least ten counts. This sequence joins TRBV2 and TRBJ1-6; D gene ambiguous. Germline V gene lookup returns CDR1 SNHLY and CDR2 FYNNEI. The CDR3 covers 14 residues. V shed 4 bases and J shed 8 bases, with 12 bases lying between them. Here the CDR3 reads CASSVGSTHSPLHF. In DNA, the CDR3 is TGTGCCAGCAGTGTAGGGTCAACCCATTCACCCCTCCACTTT.

V usage is TRBV20-1 and J usage is TRBJ2-7; unclear D gene. The CDR3 loop spans 13 amino acids. Germline loops: CDR1 DFQATT, CDR2 SNEGSKA (reference sequence). V lost 2 bases to trimming and J lost 3 bases, with 11 bases between them. The CDR3 DNA is TGCAGTGCTAGACACAGCGAGGACTACGAGCAGTACTTC. Protein sequence: CSARHSEDYEQYF.

As for this clonotype: The germline gene is not matched at one end of the junction; a read error may be the cause. The V call is TRBV7-2, the J call TRBJ2-4, with TRBD2 identical over 11 bases. The J call is in doubt because the DNA end fits TRBJ2-1 better. CDR1 SGHTA and CDR2 FQGNSA come from the germline V gene. The CDR3 runs 15 residues. The chain's CDR3 is CASSRVAGGDNDQFF. The CDR3 DNA reads as TGTGCCAGCAGTCGGGTAGCGGGAGGGGACAATGATCAGTTCTTC.

This clonotype was seen repeatedly, ten times or more. The chain joins TRBV7-8 to TRBJ2-7; tentatively, D is TRBD1 (5 bases). Trimming left V 8 bases short and J 5 bases short, with 10 bases between. This CDR3 contains 11 residues. Germline V gene data show CDR1 as SGHVS and CDR2 as FQNEAQ. CDR3 sequence: CASGLRDEQYF. CDR3 in DNA: TGTGCCAGCGGCCTCAGGGACGAGCAGTACTTC.

Details on this clonotype: A single base separates this from a much larger clone, so it may be a read error. This sequence joins TRBV5-1 and TRBJ2-1; possibly TRBD2 for D (5 bases). The CDR3 has 15 amino acids. Per the germline V gene, CDR1 is SGHRS and CDR2 is YFSETQ. DNA for the CDR3: TGCGCCAGCAGCGTCGCCGGGAACTCCTACAATGGGCAGTTCTTC. Translation gives CASSVAGNSYNGQFF.